Included here is one T cell receptor beta chain sequence, with context. These data are taken from a study of blood T cell repertoires in COVID-19. Study overall: Some COVID-19 samples were acute and others convalescent; all came from the United States, Italy and Spain. PBMCs, B-cell-depleted T cells, or T cells were the source of the cDNA or gDNA that made up the material.

Germline assignment: CDR1 SGHRS and CDR2 YFSETQ. Trimming removed 4 bases at V and 4 bases at J, with 11 bases between. The CDR3 loop spans 14 amino acids. As handled by the study authors: Using reference gene primer amplification, nucleated cell counts were estimated. Some clones are missing from TCRdb's copy, which holds only in-frame ones; the method was immunoSEQ multiplex PCR. That table gives V, J and clone size, and the DNA gave D and trimming. The sample holds approximately 190,000 clones, nearly 90% seen once. The chain is built from TRBV5-1 and TRBJ2-2; tentatively, D is TRBD2 (5 bases). The TCR comes from a woman aged 40 to 50 who had recovered from COVID-19. Specimen: peripheral blood. The CDR3 nucleotides are TGCGCCAGCAGCCTCCCCCGGGGCACCGGGGAGCTGTTTTTT. Residues: CASSLPRGTGELFF.